This T cell receptor beta chain is drawn from a study of OX40 agonist ivuxolimab in advanced cancers. Findings and caveats of the study: The study did not work out the antigen specificity of the expanded peripheral T cells.

CDR3 size: 15 residues. V shed 4 bases and J 8 bases; nucleotides not matched to a gene: 13. The germline gives CDR1 MNHEY, CDR2 SVGAGI. Data came from immunoSEQ multiplex PCR; TCRdb stores just in-frame clones and leaves some out. The data hold fewer than 120,000 clones, with roughly 90% observed a single time. As to this clone: As yet, its antigen is unknown.

The input for sequencing was CD4+ or CD8+ T cells sorted from blood, taken in a trial of the OX40 agonist ivuxolimab. The V call is TRBV6-5, the J call TRBJ2-5, with 7 bases that match TRBD1. The sequence derives from an adult with an advanced solid tumor such as melanoma, head and neck, liver or kidney cancer. CDR3 sequence (DNA): TGTGCCAGCAGTTCCAAGACAGGGCCCGAGGGAACCCAGTACTTC. Protein sequence: CASSSKTGPEGTQYF.